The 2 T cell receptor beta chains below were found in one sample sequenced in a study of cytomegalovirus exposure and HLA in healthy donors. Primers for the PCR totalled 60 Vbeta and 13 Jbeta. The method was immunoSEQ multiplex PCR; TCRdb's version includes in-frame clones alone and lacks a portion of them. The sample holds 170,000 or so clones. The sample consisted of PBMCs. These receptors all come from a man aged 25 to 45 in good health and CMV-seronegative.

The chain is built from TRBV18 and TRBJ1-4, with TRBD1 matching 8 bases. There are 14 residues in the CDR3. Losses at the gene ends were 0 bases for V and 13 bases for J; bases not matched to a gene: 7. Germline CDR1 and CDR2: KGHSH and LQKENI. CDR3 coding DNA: TGTGCCAGCTCACCACCTAACGGACAGGGCGGACTGTTTTTT. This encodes CASSPPNGQGGLFF.

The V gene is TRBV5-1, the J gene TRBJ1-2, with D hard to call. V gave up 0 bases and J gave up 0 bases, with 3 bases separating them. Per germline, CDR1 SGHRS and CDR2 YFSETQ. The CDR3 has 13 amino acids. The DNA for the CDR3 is TGCGCCAGCAGCTTGGGTACTAACTATGGCTACACCTTC. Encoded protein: CASSLGTNYGYTF.